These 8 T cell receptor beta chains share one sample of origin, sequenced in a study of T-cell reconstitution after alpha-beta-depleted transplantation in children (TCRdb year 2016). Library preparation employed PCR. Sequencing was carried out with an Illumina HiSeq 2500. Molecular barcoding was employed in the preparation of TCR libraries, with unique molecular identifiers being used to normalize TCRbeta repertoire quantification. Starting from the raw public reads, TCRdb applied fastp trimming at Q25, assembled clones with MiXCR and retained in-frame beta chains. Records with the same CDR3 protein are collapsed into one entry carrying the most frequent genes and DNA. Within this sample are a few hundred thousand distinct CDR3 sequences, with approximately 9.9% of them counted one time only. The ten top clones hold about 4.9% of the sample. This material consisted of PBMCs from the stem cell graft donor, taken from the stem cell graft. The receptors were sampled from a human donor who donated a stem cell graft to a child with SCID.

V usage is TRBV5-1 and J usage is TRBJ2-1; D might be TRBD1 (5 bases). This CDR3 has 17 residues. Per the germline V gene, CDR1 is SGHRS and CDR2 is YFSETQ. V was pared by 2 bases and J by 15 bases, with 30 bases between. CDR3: CASSFLQGPVVPRVWFF. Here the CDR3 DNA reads TGCGCCAGCAGCTTTCTTCAGGGCCCGGTGGTGCCCCGGGTGTGGTTCTTC.

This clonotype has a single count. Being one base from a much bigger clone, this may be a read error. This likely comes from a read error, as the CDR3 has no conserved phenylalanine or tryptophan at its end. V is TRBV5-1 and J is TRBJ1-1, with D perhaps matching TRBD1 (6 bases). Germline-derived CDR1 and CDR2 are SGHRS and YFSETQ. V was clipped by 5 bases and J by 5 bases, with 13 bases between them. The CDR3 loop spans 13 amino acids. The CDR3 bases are TGCGCCAGCAGATCTCAGGGGAGGACTGAAGCTTTCTCT. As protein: CASRSQGRTEAFS.

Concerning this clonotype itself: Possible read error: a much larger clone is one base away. In DNA form, the CDR3 reads TGTGCCAACAGCCAAGATCTGGGGGGGTGGGAGTATTTT. Its translation is CANSQDLGGWEYF. The V gene is TRBV4-2, the J gene TRBJ2-3; 7 bases match TRBD2. The germline CDR1 and CDR2 sequences are LGHNA and YNFKEQ. This CDR3 is 13 amino acids long.

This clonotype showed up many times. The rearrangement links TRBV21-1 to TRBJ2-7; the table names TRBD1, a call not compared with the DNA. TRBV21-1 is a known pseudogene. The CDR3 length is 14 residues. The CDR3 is CASPVTGPSYEQYF. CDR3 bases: TGTGCCAGCCCCGTTACGGGACCCTCCTACGAGCAGTACTTC.

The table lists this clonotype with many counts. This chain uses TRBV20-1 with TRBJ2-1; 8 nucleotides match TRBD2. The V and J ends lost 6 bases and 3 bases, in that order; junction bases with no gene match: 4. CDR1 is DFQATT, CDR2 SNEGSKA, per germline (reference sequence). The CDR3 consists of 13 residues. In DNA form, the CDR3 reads TGCAGTGCCCGGGGGGGCTTCTACAATGAGCAGTTCTTC. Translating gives CSARGGFYNEQFF.

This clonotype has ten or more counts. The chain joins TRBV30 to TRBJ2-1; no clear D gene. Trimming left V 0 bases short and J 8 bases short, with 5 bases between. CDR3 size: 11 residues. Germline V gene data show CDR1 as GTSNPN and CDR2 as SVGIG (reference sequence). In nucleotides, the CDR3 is TGTGCCTGGAGTGTATGGGATGAGCAGTTCTTC. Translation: CAWSVWDEQFF.

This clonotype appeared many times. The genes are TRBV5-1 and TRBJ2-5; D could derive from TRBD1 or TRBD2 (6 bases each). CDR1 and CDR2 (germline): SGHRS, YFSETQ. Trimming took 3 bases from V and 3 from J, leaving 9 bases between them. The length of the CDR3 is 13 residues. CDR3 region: CASSSRGEETQYF. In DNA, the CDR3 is TGCGCCAGCAGCTCTAGGGGGGAAGAGACCCAGTACTTC.

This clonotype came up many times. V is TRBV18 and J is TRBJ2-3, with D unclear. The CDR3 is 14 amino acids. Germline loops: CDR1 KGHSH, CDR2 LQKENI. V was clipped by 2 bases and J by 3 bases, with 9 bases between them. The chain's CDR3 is CASSPSGLTDTQYF. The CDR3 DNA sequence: TGTGCCAGCTCACCATCAGGTCTGACAGATACGCAGTATTTT.